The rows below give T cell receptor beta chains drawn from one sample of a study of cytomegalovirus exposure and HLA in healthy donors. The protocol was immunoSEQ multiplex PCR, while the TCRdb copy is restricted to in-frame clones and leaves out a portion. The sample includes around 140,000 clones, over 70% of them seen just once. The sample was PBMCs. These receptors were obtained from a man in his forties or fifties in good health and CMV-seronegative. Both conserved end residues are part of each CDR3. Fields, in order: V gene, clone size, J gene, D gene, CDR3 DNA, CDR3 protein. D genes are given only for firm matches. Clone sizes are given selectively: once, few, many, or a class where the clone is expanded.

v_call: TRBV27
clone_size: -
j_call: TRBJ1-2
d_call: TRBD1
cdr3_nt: TGTGCCAGCAGTCCCCGGGACAGTTATGGCTACACCTTC
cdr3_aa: CASSPRDSYGYTF

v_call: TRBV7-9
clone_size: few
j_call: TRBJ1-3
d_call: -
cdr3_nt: TGTGCCGGCCCCTCTGGAAACACCATATATTTT
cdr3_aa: CAGPSGNTIYF

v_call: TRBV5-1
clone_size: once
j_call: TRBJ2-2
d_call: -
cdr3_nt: TGCGCCAGCAGCTTTACCACGGGACAAATGACCGGGGAGCTGTTTTTT
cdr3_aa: CASSFTTGQMTGELFF

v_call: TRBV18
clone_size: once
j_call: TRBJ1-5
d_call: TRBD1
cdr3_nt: TGTGCCAGCTCACCGCAGGGGGTCGGCAATCAGCCCCAGCATTTT
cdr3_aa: CASSPQGVGNQPQHF

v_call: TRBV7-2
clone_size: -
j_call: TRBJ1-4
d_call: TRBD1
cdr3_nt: TGTGCCAGCAGTCGGCTCAGGGGGGAAAAACTGTTTTTT
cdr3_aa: CASSRLRGEKLFF

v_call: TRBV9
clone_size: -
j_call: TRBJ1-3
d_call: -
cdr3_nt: TGTGCCAGCAGCTTAGACAGAACCGGAAACACCATATATTTT
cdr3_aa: CASSLDRTGNTIYF

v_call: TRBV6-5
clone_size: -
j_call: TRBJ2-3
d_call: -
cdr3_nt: TGTGCCAGCAGTTTCACAGGGTTAAGAGTGGATACGCAGTATTTT
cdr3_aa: CASSFTGLRVDTQYF

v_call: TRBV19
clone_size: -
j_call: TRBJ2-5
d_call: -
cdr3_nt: TGTGCCAGTACCGAGAAGGGACAAACAAAGACCCAGTACTTC
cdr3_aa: CASTEKGQTKTQYF

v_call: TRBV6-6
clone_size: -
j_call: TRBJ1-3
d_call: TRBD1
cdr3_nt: TGTGCCAGCCTGAGGGGACAGGGGGCTCGAGGAAACACCATATATTTT
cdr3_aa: CASLRGQGARGNTIYF

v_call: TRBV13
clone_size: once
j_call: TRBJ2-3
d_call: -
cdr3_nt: TGTGCCAGCAGCCCACTAAGGCCTCCAGATACGCAGTATTTT
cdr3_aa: CASSPLRPPDTQYF

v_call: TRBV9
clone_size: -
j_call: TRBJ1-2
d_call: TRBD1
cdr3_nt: TGTGCCAGCAGCGTGACCCAACAGGGGGCGAACTATGGCTACACCTTC
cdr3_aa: CASSVTQQGANYGYTF

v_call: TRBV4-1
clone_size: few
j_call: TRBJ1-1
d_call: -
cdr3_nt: TGCGCCAGCAGCCAAGATCTAAGCACTGAAGCTTTCTTT
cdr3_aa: CASSQDLSTEAFF

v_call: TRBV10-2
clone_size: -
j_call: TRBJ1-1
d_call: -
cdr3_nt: TGCGCCAGCAGTGAGTCGCTAGGCGCCTACGAAGCTTTCTTT
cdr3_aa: CASSESLGAYEAFF

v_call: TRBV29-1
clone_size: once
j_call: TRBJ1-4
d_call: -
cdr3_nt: TGCAGCGCTGGGGGCACCGAAAAACTGTTTTTT
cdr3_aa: CSAGGTEKLFF

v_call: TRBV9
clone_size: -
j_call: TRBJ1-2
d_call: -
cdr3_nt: TGTGCCAGCAGCGCCAGGGGATCTGGCTATGGCTACACCTTC
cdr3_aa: CASSARGSGYGYTF

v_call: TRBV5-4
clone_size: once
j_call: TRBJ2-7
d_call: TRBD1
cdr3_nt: TGTGCCAGCAGCCTGAAGGGACAGGGAGTCAACGAGCAGTACTTC
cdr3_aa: CASSLKGQGVNEQYF

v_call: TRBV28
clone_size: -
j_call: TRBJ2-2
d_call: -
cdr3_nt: TGTGCCAGCAGTTCCGGGACAATAGAGACCGGGGAGCTGTTTTTT
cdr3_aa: CASSSGTIETGELFF

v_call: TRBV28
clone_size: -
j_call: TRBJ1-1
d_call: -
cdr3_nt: TGTGCCAGCAGTACGACAGTCCGGGAAGCTTTCTTT
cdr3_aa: CASSTTVREAFF

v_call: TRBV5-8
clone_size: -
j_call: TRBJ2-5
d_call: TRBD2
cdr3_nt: TGTGCCAGCACGGGACTAGCGGGGGAGGAGACCCAGTACTTC
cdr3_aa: CASTGLAGEETQYF

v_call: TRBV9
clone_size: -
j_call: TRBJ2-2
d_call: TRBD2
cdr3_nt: TGTGCCAGCAGCGCCGGACTAGCGGGGGCCGGGGAGCTGTTTTTT
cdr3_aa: CASSAGLAGAGELFF